The 15 T cell receptor beta chains below come from one sample, sequenced in a study of blood T cell repertoires in COVID-19. The protocol was immunoSEQ multiplex PCR, while the TCRdb copy is restricted to in-frame clones and leaves out a portion. The sample includes about 240,000 clones, approximately 78% of them seen just once. Material: peripheral blood. Source of these receptors: a woman in her sixties or seventies with active or convalescent COVID-19.

The CDR3 spells CASSLAGEEKLFF. Written as DNA, the CDR3 is TGCGCCAGCAGCTTGGCCGGGGAAGAAAAACTGTTTTTT. The V gene is TRBV5-1, the J gene TRBJ1-4; D gene ambiguous. The V and J ends lost 0 bases and 8 bases respectively, with 8 bases between them. The CDR3 loop spans 13 amino acids. Germline CDR1 reads SGHRS; CDR2 reads YFSETQ.

This clone was seen more than once but under ten times. Additional DNA sequences in this sample encode the identical CDR3. The V and J genes are TRBV5-1 and TRBJ1-2, with 9 bases that match TRBD1. Losses at the gene ends were 3 bases for V and 4 bases for J; bases not matched to a gene: 4. Germline CDR1 is SGHRS and CDR2 is YFSETQ. The CDR3 has 14 residues. The CDR3 sequence is CASSSGQGGYGYTF. CDR3 in DNA: TGCGCCAGCAGCTCGGGACAGGGCGGCTATGGCTACACCTTC.

CDR3 sequence (DNA): TGTGCCAGCAGGGGGCAAACTAATGAAAAACTGTTTTTT. Residues: CASRGQTNEKLFF. The rearrangement links TRBV7-9 to TRBJ1-4; a weak D match, TRBD1 (5 bases). V lost 6 bases and J lost 1, with 6 bases in between. The V gene's germline CDR1 is SEHNR and CDR2 FQNEAQ (reference sequence). The CDR3 is made up of 13 amino acids.

The rearrangement links TRBV6-5 to TRBJ1-2; D remains unclear. The length of the CDR3 is 13 residues. V lost 0 bases to trimming and J lost 4 bases, with 6 bases between them. The germline V gene encodes CDR1 MNHEY and CDR2 SVGAGI. The CDR3 sequence is CASSYSAFYGYTF. The CDR3 coding sequence is TGTGCCAGCAGTTACTCGGCCTTCTATGGCTACACCTTC.

This chain joins TRBV2 and TRBJ2-7; TRBD2 aligns across 9 bases. J was trimmed by 6 bases and V by 6 bases; bases with no gene match: 15. Germline V gene lookup returns CDR1 SNHLY and CDR2 FYNNEI. This CDR3 spans 16 amino acids. In DNA form, the CDR3 reads TGTGCCAGCAGGGGGCCCGGGACTAGCTCTTTTACCGAGCAGTACTTC. The encoded protein is CASRGPGTSSFTEQYF. Full variable domain (remainder filled in from reference TRBV2 and TRBJ2-7): EPEVTQTPSHQVTQMGQEVILRCVPISNHLYFYWYRQILGQKVEFLVSFYNNEISEKSEIFDDQFSVERPDGSNFTLKIRSTKLEDSAMYFCASRGPGTSSFTEQYFGPGTRLTVT.

The chain has TRBV2 and TRBJ1-2, with D possibly matching TRBD1 (5 bases). V was shortened by 7 bases and J by 5 bases, with 8 bases between the two germline ends. CDR1 is SNHLY and CDR2 is FYNNEI in the germline V gene. The CDR3 spans 11 residues. CDR3: CASTRQYGYTF. The CDR3 DNA reads TGTGCCAGCACACGACAGTATGGCTACACCTTC.

This clone was seen once. The rearrangement uses TRBV19 and TRBJ1-4; D is unclear. CDR1 is LNHDA, CDR2 SQIVND, per germline (reference sequence). The CDR3 runs to 17 residues. Trimming took 4 bases from V and 5 from J, leaving 20 bases between them. Written as DNA, the CDR3 is TGTGCCAGTAGTAACCCCCGCCCTATAATGGTAAATGAAAAACTGTTTTTT. Amino acid sequence: CASSNPRPIMVNEKLFF.

V is TRBV19 and J is TRBJ1-2, with D maybe TRBD1 (5 bases). Germline lookup yields CDR1 LNHDA and CDR2 SQIVND (reference sequence). CDR3 length: 13 amino acids. Between the trimmed V and J ends, which lost 0 bases and 5 bases, there was a span of 7 bases. The CDR3 spells CASSIDRQYGYTF. The CDR3 bases are TGTGCCAGTAGTATAGATCGACAGTATGGCTACACCTTC.

The chain joins TRBV29-1 to TRBJ2-2, with D possibly being TRBD1 (6 bases). This CDR3 is 14 amino acids long. The germline V gene encodes CDR1 SQVTM and CDR2 ANQGSEA. Deletions cut 2 bases from V and 7 bases from J, with 14 bases between. The CDR3 region is CSVERGFESGELFF. CDR3 nucleotides: TGCAGCGTTGAAAGGGGGTTCGAAAGCGGGGAGCTGTTTTTT.

The chain has TRBV2 and TRBJ2-7; 10 bases map to TRBD2. Germline-derived CDR1 and CDR2 are SNHLY and FYNNEI. CDR3 length equals 15 residues. V lost 4 bases to trimming and J lost 2 bases; unmatched junction nucleotides: 5. CDR3 in amino acids: CASSASGGAAYEQYF. DNA of the CDR3: TGTGCCAGCAGTGCAAGCGGGGGGGCGGCCTACGAGCAGTACTTC.

This chain joins TRBV10-3 and TRBJ1-4; weak D call: TRBD1 (6 bases). The V end was cut by 4 bases, the J end by 7 bases, with 10 bases between. This CDR3 spans 13 amino acids. CDR1 and CDR2 from the germline V gene are ENHRY and SYGVKD. This CDR3 reads CAISGQAGEKLFF. CDR3 in DNA: TGTGCCATCAGTGGACAGGCGGGTGAAAAACTGTTTTTT.

J is TRBJ2-7 and V is TRBV7-8; D gene unclear. The CDR3 length is 11 residues. In germline, CDR1 is SGHVS, CDR2 FQNEAQ. The CDR3 sequence is CASGFSYEQYF. CDR3 nucleotide sequence: TGTGCTTCGGGTTTCTCCTACGAGCAGTACTTC.

The genes are TRBV5-6 and TRBJ2-2; 11 nucleotides line up with TRBD2. Unmatched junction bases numbered 7, after V lost 2 bases and J lost 7 bases. Germline V gene sequence: CDR1 SGHDT, CDR2 YYEEEE. The CDR3 is 16 residues long. This CDR3 reads CASSFGLAGGNGELFF. The CDR3 nucleotides are TGTGCCAGCAGCTTTGGTCTAGCGGGGGGTAACGGGGAGCTGTTTTTT. The variable domain in full, completed from reference TRBV5-6 and TRBJ2-2, reads DAGVTQSPTHLIKTRGQQVTLRCSPKSGHDTVSWYQQALGQGPQFIFQYYEEEERQRGNFPDRFSGHQFPNYSSELNVNALLLGDSALYLCASSFGLAGGNGELFFGEGSRLTVL.

The chain recombines TRBV11-3 with TRBJ2-1, with 10 bases fitting TRBD2. V gave up 5 bases and J gave up 4 bases; unmatched junction bases: 14. The germline CDR1 and CDR2 sequences are SGHNT and YENEEA. This CDR3 region has 18 residues. The CDR3 reads CASSPLPLAGGRYNEQFF. CDR3 bases: TGTGCCAGCAGCCCACTACCGTTAGCGGGGGGCAGGTACAATGAGCAGTTCTTC.

V gene TRBV18 combines with J gene TRBJ1-4, with TRBD1 as a possible D gene (5 bases). Germline V gene sequence: CDR1 KGHSH, CDR2 LQKENI. Trimming cost V 5 bases and J 6 bases, with 13 bases left between them. The CDR3 covers 14 residues. The CDR3: CASSSVGGDEKLFF. The CDR3 coding sequence is TGTGCCAGCTCATCGGTTGGGGGGGATGAAAAACTGTTTTTT.